This T cell receptor (beta chain) was recovered during a study of CD8 T cells in ankylosing spondylitis. General study points: Seemingly characteristic of ankylosing spondylitis blood was a TCR beta motif consisting of about 8 highly homologous variants. Clones linked to disease, bearing a CD8+ phenotype, were relatively rare in peripheral blood. Matched synovial fluid from ankylosing spondylitis patients was reported to be enriched for disease-linked clones.

Germline CDR1 and CDR2: KGHSH and LQKENI. V trimming: 3 bases; J trimming: 4 bases; junction bases outside the gene matches: 2. This CDR3 region has 13 residues. A word on this clonotype: No antigen is known for it.

It was by quantitative 5'-RACE with molecular barcodes that TCR beta libraries were made. One entry per CDR3 protein, called by TCRdb with MiXCR from the 5' RACE reads. The table has about 240,000 distinct CDR3 sequences, roughly a tenth seen once. This clonotype originated in a male donor with ankylosing spondylitis or in good health (not recorded which). The chain recombines TRBV18 with TRBJ2-5; 7 nucleotides align to TRBD1. Sequencing input: blood, either unsorted or a sorted T cell fraction (not recorded which). CDR3 region: CASSPRDRETQYF. The CDR3 coding sequence is TGTGCCAGCTCACCTCGGGACAGAGAGACCCAGTACTTC.